This T cell receptor beta chain came from a study of PD-1 blockade in classical Hodgkin lymphoma. Overall study: Nivolumab dosing for patients was 3 mg/kg, administered intravenously every 2 weeks. Study findings and constraints: Newly diagnosed patients reportedly trailed healthy donors in baseline TCR diversity.

The CDR3 sequence is 17 residues long. The germline V gene encodes CDR1 WNHNN and CDR2 SYGVQD (reference sequence). Trimming pared 7 bases from V and 0 bases from J, leaving 16 bases between. TCRdb's copy holds only in-frame clones and misses some; the assay was immunoSEQ multiplex PCR. The repertoire has approximately 10,000 clones, approximately 84% of them found once; the top ten carry more than 25%. As regards this clone: No antigen is known for it.

Each patient relapsed following autologous stem cell transplantation, and prior brentuximab vedotin exposure differed. The sequence derives from a human donor with classical Hodgkin lymphoma. The material sequenced was peripheral blood mononuclear cells (PBMCs), taken at baseline. The chain uses TRBV10-1 and TRBJ2-6, with no clear D. The CDR3 loop reads CASIPPGASSGANVLTF. The CDR3 DNA follows: TGCGCCAGCATTCCCCCAGGAGCCTCCTCTGGGGCCAACGTCCTGACTTTC.